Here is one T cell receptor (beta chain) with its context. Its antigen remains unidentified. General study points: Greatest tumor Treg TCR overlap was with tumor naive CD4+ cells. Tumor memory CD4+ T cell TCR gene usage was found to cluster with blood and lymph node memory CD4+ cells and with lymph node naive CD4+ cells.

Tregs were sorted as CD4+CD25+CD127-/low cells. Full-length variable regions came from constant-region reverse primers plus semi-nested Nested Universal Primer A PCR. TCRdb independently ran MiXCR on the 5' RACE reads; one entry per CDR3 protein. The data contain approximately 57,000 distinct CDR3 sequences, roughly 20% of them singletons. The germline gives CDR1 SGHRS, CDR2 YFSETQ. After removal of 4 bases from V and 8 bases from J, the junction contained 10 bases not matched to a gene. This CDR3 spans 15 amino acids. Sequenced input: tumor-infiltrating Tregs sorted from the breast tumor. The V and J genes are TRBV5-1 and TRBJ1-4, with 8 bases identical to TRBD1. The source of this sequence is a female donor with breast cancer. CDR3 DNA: TGCGCCAGCAGCATTGGGGGACAGGCGGCCGAAAAACTGTTTTTT. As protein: CASSIGGQAAEKLFF. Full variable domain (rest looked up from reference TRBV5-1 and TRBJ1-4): KAGVTQTPRYLIKTRGQQVTLSCSPISGHRSVSWYQQTPGQGLQFLFEYFSETQRNKGNFPGRFSGRQFSNSRSEMNVSTLELGDSALYLCASSIGGQAAEKLFFGSGTQLSVL.